This T cell receptor (beta chain) was obtained from a study of early T cells in non-severe SARS-CoV-2 infection. This clonotype occurred many times. Germline CDR1 SGHAT, CDR2 FQNNGV. V trimming: 4 bases; J trimming: 3 bases; junction bases outside the gene matches: 11. This CDR3 region has 16 residues. Attached unique molecular identifiers marked individual cDNA molecules. Via MiXCR, TCRdb re-called the 5' RACE reads, giving one row per CDR3 protein. The sample has 40,000 to 45,000 distinct CDR3 sequences, about 6% seen once; the top ten hold around 21%. The clonotype originates from an adult who was a healthcare worker with PCR-confirmed SARS-CoV-2 infection or an uninfected control (not recorded which). This sample comprised whole blood, obtained at baseline. The rearrangement uses TRBV11-2 and TRBJ2-5; 7 bases are a match to TRBD1. The CDR3 region is CASSSLLKQGKETQYF. The CDR3 coding sequence is TGTGCCAGCAGCTCCTTACTCAAACAGGGGAAAGAGACCCAGTACTTC.